The 10 T cell receptor beta chains presented below share a single source sample, sequenced in a study of tumor-infiltrating lymphocytes in primary liver carcinoma. Unsorted whole blood served as the source of blood RNA, and germline DNA was extracted as well. Priming with a constant-region primer yielded TCR beta cDNA from approximately 500 ng total RNA. A slightly modified ARM-PCR protocol with three nested multiplex PCR rounds produced these TCR beta libraries. Primers for the first two PCR rounds were TRBV1-TRBV30 forward primers and a C-beta reverse primer (roughly 9 cycles per round). TCRdb itself ran the multiplex PCR reads through MiXCR, one entry per CDR3 protein. The data show fewer than 400,000 distinct CDR3 sequences, 50% to 75% seen once. The specimen sequenced was peripheral blood. The receptor source for this set is a woman aged 25-40 years with primary liver carcinoma and hepatitis B virus infection.

This chain links TRBV7-8 with TRBJ2-7, with 9 bases identical to TRBD2. The CDR3 extends over 16 amino acids. V lost 3 bases to trimming and J lost 2 bases; unmatched junction nucleotides: 8. Germline loops: CDR1 SGHVS, CDR2 FQNEAQ. This CDR3 reads CASSFPPGGGAYEQYF. The CDR3 bases are TGTGCCAGCAGCTTCCCCCCGGGCGGGGGGGCCTACGAGCAGTACTTC.

Only a few counts were recorded for this clonotype. This chain connects TRBV4-2 to TRBJ2-4, with TRBD1 matching over 8 bases. Germline V gives CDR1 LGHNA, CDR2 YNFKEQ. The V and J ends lost 0 bases and 3 bases, in that order; junction bases with no gene match: 4. CDR3 size: 16 residues. The CDR3 sequence is CASSQDPTGVKNIQYF. The CDR3 nucleotides read TGTGCCAGCAGCCAAGACCCGACAGGGGTCAAAAACATTCAGTACTTC.

The sample holds a few counts of this clonotype. This chain links TRBV12-3 or TRBV12-4 with TRBJ2-1, with TRBD2 identical over 11 bases. This CDR3 has 15 amino acids. Trimming cost V 6 bases and J 4 bases; bases outside gene matches: 5. This CDR3 reads CASSPTSGKYNEQFF. The CDR3 coding sequence is TGTGCCAGCAGCCCGACTAGCGGGAAATACAATGAGCAGTTCTTC.

A few counts support this clonotype. The rearrangement uses TRBV12-3 or TRBV12-4 and TRBJ1-2, with D possibly matching TRBD1 (6 bases). The CDR3 sequence is 12 residues long. With 6 bases removed from V and 7 bases from J, the gap between germline ends came to 12 bases. The CDR3 sequence: CASRGGAAGYTF. The CDR3 DNA sequence: TGTGCCAGCAGGGGGGGCGCCGCTGGCTACACCTTC.

This chain uses TRBV30 with TRBJ2-7; weak D call: TRBD1 (5 bases). Germline lookup yields CDR1 GTSNPN and CDR2 SVGIG (reference sequence). V was pared by 2 bases and J by 1 base, with 18 bases between. This CDR3 region has 16 residues. The DNA for the CDR3 is TGTGCCTGGAGTAATGGTAGGGGCAGGAATTCCTACGAGCAGTACTTC. Residues: CAWSNGRGRNSYEQYF.

This clonotype was counted at least ten times. This chain links TRBV12-3 or TRBV12-4 with TRBJ2-5; 10 bases map to TRBD1. J lost 5 bases, V lost 6 bases, and 9 bases had no gene match. The CDR3 has 15 amino acids. DNA of the CDR3: TGTGCCAGCAGCTCCCGACAGGGGGCATGGGAGACCCAGTACTTC. As protein: CASSSRQGAWETQYF.

This clonotype has a count of ten or more. The rearrangement joins TRBV4-1 to TRBJ2-2; 11 nucleotides match TRBD1. V lost 3 bases, J lost 5 bases, and 5 bases stayed unmatched. The CDR3 consists of 16 residues. Germline V lookup: CDR1 MGHRA, CDR2 YSYEKL. CDR3 in amino acids: CASSHRTGGWTGELFF. The CDR3 bases are TGCGCCAGCAGCCACAGGACAGGGGGCTGGACCGGGGAGCTGTTTTTT.

The chain recombines TRBV7-9 with TRBJ2-2; possible D gene TRBD2, 5 bases. The CDR3 loop spans 17 amino acids. The V end lost 1 base, the J end lost 0 bases, and 12 bases lay between the germline ends. CDR1 and CDR2 (germline): SEHNR, FQNEAQ (reference sequence). The CDR3 coding sequence is TGTGCCAGCAGCTTAGTGGTGACTACCACGAACACCGGGGAGCTGTTTTTT. Residues: CASSLVVTTTNTGELFF.

Comments on this clonotype: This likely comes from a read error, as the CDR3 has no conserved phenylalanine or tryptophan at its end. V gene TRBV12-3 or TRBV12-4 combines with J gene TRBJ1-2; the D gene is possibly TRBD1 (5 bases). V lost 4 bases to trimming and J lost 3 bases, with 12 bases between them. The CDR3 spans 14 residues. The CDR3 region has the DNA TGTGCCAGCAGTTCCACGGGGGTAGACTATGGCTACACCTCC. This encodes CASSSTGVDYGYTS.

This clonotype was found a few times. J is TRBJ1-2 and V is TRBV14, with D perhaps TRBD1 (6 bases). The V gene's germline CDR1 is SGHDN and CDR2 FVKESK. Trimming took 6 bases from V and 9 from J, leaving 17 bases between them. There are 13 residues in the CDR3. CDR3 residues: CASRRDMIDRYTF. CDR3 nucleotides: TGTGCCAGCAGGAGGGACATGATCGATCGCTACACCTTC.